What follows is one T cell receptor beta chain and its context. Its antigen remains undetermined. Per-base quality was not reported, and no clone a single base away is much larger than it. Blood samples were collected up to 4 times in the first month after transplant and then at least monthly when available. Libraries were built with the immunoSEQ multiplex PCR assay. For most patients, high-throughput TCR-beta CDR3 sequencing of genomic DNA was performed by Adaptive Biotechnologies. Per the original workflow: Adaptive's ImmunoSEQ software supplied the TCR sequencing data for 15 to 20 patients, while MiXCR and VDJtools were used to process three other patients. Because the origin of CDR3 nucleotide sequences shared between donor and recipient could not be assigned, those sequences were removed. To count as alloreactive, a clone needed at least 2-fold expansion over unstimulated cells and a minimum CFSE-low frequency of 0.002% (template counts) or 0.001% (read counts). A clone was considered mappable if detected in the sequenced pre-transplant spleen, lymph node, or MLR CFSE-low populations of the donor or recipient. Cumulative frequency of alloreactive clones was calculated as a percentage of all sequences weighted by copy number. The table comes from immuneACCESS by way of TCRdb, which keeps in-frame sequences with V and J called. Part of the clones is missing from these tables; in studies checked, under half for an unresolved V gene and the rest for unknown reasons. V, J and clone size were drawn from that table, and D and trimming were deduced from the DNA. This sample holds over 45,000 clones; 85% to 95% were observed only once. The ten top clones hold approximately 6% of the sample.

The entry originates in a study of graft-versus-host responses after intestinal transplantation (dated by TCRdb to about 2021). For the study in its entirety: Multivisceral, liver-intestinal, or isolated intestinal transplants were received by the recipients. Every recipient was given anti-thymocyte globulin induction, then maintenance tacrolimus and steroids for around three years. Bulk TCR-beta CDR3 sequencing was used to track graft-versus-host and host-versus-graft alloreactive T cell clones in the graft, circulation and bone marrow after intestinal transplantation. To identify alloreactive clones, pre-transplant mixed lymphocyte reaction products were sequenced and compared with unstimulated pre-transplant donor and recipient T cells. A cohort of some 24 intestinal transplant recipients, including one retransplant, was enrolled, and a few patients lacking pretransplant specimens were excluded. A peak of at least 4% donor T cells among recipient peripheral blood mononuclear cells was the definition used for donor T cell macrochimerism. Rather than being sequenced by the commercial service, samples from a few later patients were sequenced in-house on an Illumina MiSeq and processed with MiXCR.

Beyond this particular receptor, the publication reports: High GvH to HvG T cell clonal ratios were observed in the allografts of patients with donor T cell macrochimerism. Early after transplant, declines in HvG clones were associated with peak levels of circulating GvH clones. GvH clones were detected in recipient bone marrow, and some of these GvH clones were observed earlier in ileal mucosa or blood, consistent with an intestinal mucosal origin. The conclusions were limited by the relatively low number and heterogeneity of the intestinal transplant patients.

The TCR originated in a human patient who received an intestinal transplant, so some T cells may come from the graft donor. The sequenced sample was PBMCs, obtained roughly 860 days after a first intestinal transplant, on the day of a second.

The bases read TGTGCCACCAGCAGACAGGGGGCTCGGGGAAACACCATATATTTT. The resulting protein is CATSRQGARGNTIYF. The sequence is built from TRBV15 and TRBJ1-3, and TRBD1 matches 8 of the central bases. CDR1 LNHNV and CDR2 YYDKDF are derived from the germline V gene (reference sequence). The CDR3 goes from the cysteine to the phenylalanine over 15 residues. The entry retains the CDR3 DNA only, 45 bases that are in frame from base 1. From V the trimming removes 2 bases and from J it removes 4 bases, while the gene matches leave 4 bases of the junction unaccounted for.